Reported below is one T cell receptor (beta chain). Original data processing: Nucleated cell counts were estimated from reference gene primer amplification. TCRdb's table, derived via immunoSEQ multiplex PCR, lists solely in-frame clones and lacks some. For V, J and clone size, that table is used; D and trimming come from the DNA. In the table there are under 300,000 clones, 79% of which are singletons. This sample was included in a study of blood T cell repertoires in COVID-19. For the study at large: Samples representing acute and convalescent COVID-19 were sourced from the United States, Italy and Spain. T cells, B-cell-depleted T cells, or PBMCs supplied cDNA or gDNA.

Sequenced sample: peripheral blood. The source of this sequence is a woman aged 40 to 50 with active or convalescent COVID-19.

The CDR3 nucleotides read TGTGCCAGCAGCCAGGCGTCAGGGTCTCGAAATTCACCCCTCCACTTT. Translating it yields CASSQASGSRNSPLHF. The chain employs TRBV3-1 (or the pseudogene TRBV3-2) and TRBJ1-6, with a possible D match to TRBD1 (5 bases). V lost 3 bases and J lost 7, with 16 bases in between. CDR3 length: 16 amino acids. The germline gives CDR1 LGHDT, CDR2 YNNKEL (reference sequence).